This TCR beta chain was sequenced for a study of shared clonotypes between healthy human individuals. Germline V gene data show CDR1 as MNHNS and CDR2 as SASEGT. This CDR3 has 16 residues. After removal of 3 bases from V and 4 bases from J, the junction contained 7 bases not matched to a gene. Donors comprised healthy HIV-negative adults lacking recent acute infections or vaccinations. The protocol was immunoSEQ multiplex PCR, while the TCRdb copy is restricted to in-frame clones and leaves out a portion. The sample contains 2,500,000 or so clones, 85% to 95% of which appear only once. Sequencing used naive CD4+ T cells sorted from blood. Indicated subset: CD45RA+ positively selected. This chain joins TRBV6-1 and TRBJ2-5, with 11 positions matching TRBD1. This clonotype was sampled from a young man in good health. The CDR3 sequence: CASSDRTGGIRETQYF. As DNA, the CDR3 is TGTGCCAGCAGTGACCGGACAGGGGGCATACGAGAGACCCAGTACTTC.